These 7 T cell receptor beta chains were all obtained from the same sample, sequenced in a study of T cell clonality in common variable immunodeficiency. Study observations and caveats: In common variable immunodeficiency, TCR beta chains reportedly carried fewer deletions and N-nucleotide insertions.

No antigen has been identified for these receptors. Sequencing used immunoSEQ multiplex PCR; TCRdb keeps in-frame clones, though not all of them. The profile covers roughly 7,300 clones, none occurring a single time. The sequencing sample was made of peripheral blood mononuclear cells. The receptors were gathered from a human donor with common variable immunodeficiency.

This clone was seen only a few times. The sequenced part of the CDR3 DNA is TGTGCCACACACTCCAGCGGGGCCTCCTACAATGAG. It is translated as CATHSSGASYNE. The entire CDR3 protein reads CATHSSGASYNEQFF. The J gene is TRBJ2-1, the V gene TRBV6-2 or TRBV6-3; 7 bases line up with TRBD2. The read terminates 3 residues before the CDR3 end, so the remaining end is supplied by the germline J gene. Germline lookup yields CDR1 MNHEY and CDR2 SVGEGT. The junction had 9 bases not matched to a gene; V was cut back by 10 bases and J by 0 bases. This CDR3 spans 15 amino acids.

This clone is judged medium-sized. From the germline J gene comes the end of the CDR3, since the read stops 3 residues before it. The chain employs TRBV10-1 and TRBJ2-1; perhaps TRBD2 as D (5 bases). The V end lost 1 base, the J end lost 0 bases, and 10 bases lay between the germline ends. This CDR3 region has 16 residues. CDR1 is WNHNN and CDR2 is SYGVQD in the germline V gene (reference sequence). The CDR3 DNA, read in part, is TGCGCCAGCAGTGAGTTCGCGGAGGCCTCCTACAATGAG. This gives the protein CASSEFAEASYNE. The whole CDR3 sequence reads CASSEFAEASYNEQFF.

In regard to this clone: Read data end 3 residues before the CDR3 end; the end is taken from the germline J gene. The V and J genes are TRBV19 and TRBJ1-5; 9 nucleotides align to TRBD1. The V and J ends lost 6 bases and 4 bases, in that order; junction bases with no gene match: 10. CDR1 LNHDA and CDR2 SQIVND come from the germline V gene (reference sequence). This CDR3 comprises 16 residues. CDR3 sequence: CASSPQDRGNNQPQHF. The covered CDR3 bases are TGTGCCAGTAGCCCTCAAGACAGGGGGAATAATCAGCCC.

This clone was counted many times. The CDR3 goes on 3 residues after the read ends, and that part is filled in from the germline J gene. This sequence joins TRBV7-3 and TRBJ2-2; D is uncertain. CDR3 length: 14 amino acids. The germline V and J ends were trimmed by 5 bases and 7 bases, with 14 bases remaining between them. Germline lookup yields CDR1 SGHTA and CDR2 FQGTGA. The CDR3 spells CASSPQVMGGELFF. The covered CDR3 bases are TGTGCCAGCAGCCCGCAGGTCATGGGCGGGGAG. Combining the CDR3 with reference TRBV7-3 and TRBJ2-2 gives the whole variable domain GAGVSQTPSNKVTEKGKYVELRCDPISGHTALYWYRQSLGQGPEFLIYFQGTGAADDSGLPNDRFFAVRPEGSVSTLKIQRTERGDSAVYLCASSPQVMGGELFFGEGSRLTVL.

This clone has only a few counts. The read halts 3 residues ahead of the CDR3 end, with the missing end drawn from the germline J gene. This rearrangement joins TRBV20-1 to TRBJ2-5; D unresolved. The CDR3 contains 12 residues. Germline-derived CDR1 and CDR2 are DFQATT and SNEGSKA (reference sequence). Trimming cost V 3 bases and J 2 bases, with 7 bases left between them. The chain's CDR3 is CSASELQETQYF. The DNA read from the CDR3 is TGCAGTGCTAGTGAGCTGCAAGAGACC.

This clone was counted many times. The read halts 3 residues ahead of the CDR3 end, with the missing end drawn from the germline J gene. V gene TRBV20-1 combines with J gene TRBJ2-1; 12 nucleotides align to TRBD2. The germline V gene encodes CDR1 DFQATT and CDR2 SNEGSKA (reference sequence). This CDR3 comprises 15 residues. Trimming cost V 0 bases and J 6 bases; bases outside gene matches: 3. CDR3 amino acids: CSARDVTSGGNEQFF. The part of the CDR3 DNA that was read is TGCAGTGCTAGAGATGTGACTAGCGGGGGCAATGAG.

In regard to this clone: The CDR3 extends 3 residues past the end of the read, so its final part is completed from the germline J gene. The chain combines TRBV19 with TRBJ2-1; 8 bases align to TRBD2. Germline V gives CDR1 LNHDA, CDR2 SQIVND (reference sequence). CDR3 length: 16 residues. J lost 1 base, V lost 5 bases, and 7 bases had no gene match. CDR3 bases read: TGTGCCAGTAGTTTCCAACTAGCGGATTCCTACAATGAG. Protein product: CASSFQLADSYNE. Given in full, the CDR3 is CASSFQLADSYNEQFF.